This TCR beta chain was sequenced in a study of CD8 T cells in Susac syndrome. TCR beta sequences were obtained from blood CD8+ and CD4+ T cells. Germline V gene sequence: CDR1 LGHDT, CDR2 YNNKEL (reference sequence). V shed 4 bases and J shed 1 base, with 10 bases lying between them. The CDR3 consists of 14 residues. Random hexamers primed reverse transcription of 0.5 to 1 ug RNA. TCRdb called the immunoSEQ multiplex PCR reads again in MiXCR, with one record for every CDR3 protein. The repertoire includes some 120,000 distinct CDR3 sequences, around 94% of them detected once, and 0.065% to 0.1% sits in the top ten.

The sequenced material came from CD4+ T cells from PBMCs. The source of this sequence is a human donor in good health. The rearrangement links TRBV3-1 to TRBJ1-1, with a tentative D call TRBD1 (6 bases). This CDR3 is CASSPLGANTEAFF. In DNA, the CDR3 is TGTGCCAGCAGCCCCCTGGGGGCGAACACTGAAGCTTTCTTT.